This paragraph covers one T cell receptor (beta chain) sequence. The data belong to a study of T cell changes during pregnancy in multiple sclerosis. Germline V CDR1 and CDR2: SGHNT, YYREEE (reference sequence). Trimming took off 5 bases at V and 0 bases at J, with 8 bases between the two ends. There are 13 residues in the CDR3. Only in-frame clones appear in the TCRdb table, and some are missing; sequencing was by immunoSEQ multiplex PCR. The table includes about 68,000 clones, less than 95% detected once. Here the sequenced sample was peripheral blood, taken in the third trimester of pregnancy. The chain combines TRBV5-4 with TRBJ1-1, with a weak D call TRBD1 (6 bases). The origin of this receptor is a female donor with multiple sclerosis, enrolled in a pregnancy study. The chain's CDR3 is CASRGDMNTEAFF. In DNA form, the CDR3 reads TGTGCCAGCAGGGGGGACATGAACACTGAAGCTTTCTTT.